The T cell receptor beta chain described here comes from a study of identical twins. Study findings and constraints: Model-predicted out-of-frame TCR alpha sharing fell below observed values in monozygotic twins. Within cord blood, abundant beta clonotypes carried fewer insertions, but memory repertoires showed no such trend.

From the 5' RACE reads, TCRdb called clonotypes with MiXCR, one entry per CDR3 protein. The table records hundreds of thousands of distinct CDR3 sequences, 9.4% of them present only once. In this sample, this clonotype turned up a few times. Its antigen is not identified. Sequencing was done on a sample of memory (CD45RO+) T cells sorted from blood. The TCR was taken from a woman aged 18-35 years in good health.

The DNA for the CDR3 is TGCGCCAGCAGCTTGGATTCGTATTCCACTGGGGCCAACGTCCTGACTTTC. It codes for CASSLDSYSTGANVLTF. This chain uses TRBV5-1 with TRBJ2-6; D not resolved. CDR3 size: 17 residues. Trimming pared 0 bases from V and 2 bases from J, leaving 12 bases between. Germline CDR1 and CDR2: SGHRS and YFSETQ.